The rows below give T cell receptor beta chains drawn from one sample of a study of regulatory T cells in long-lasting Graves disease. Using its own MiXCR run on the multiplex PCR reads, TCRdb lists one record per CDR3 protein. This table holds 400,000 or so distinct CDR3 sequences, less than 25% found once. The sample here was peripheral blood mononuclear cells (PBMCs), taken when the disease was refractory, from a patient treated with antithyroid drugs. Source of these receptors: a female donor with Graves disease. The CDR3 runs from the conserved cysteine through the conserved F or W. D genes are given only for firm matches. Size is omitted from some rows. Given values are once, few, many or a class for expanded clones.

CDR3aa: CSVERGLGGYTF; CDR3nt: TGCAGCGTTGAAAGAGGGCTGGGTGGCTACACCTTC; d_gene: NA; abundance: many; v_gene: TRBV29-1; j_gene: TRBJ1-2
CDR3aa: CASSEVRNRDSNQPQHF; CDR3nt: TGTGCCAGCAGTGAAGTTCGGAACAGGGATAGCAATCAGCCCCAGCATTTT; d_gene: NA; abundance: few; v_gene: TRBV6-1; j_gene: TRBJ1-5
CDR3aa: CSVEGNYEQYF; CDR3nt: TGCAGCGTTGAAGGCAACTACGAGCAGTACTTC; d_gene: NA; abundance: few; v_gene: TRBV29-1; j_gene: TRBJ2-7
CDR3aa: CASSPESGGYEQYF; CDR3nt: TGCGCCAGCAGCCCGGAAAGTGGAGGGTACGAGCAGTACTTC; d_gene: NA; abundance: few; v_gene: TRBV5-1; j_gene: TRBJ2-7
CDR3aa: CASSLLRGGQYF; CDR3nt: TGTGCCAGCAGTTTATTAAGAGGAGGGCAGTACTTC; d_gene: NA; abundance: many; v_gene: TRBV28; j_gene: TRBJ2-7
CDR3aa: CASSLSLAGGELFF; CDR3nt: TGTGCCAGCAGCTTAAGTCTAGCCGGCGGGGAGCTGTTTTTT; d_gene: NA; abundance: NA; v_gene: TRBV7-2; j_gene: TRBJ2-2
CDR3aa: CASSLAGGNTDTQYF; CDR3nt: TGTGCCAGCAGTCTAGCGGGAGGGAACACAGATACGCAGTATTTT; d_gene: TRBD2; abundance: few; v_gene: TRBV7-3; j_gene: TRBJ2-3
CDR3aa: CSVPGAASTDTQYF; CDR3nt: TGCAGCGTCCCTGGGGCGGCTAGCACAGATACGCAGTATTTT; d_gene: NA; abundance: NA; v_gene: TRBV29-1; j_gene: TRBJ2-3
CDR3aa: CASKVDGIGNYGYTF; CDR3nt: TGTGCCAGCAAGGTCGACGGTATCGGAAACTATGGCTACACCTTC; d_gene: NA; abundance: many; v_gene: TRBV2; j_gene: TRBJ1-2
CDR3aa: CASSVGTGGEKLFF; CDR3nt: TGTGCCAGCAGCGTAGGTACAGGGGGAGAAAAACTGTTTTTT; d_gene: TRBD1; abundance: many; v_gene: TRBV9; j_gene: TRBJ1-4
CDR3aa: CASSTVDTQYF; CDR3nt: TGTGCCAGCAGTACGGTGGATACACAGTATTTT; d_gene: NA; abundance: NA; v_gene: TRBV28; j_gene: TRBJ2-3
CDR3aa: CASSPGEAVEQYF; CDR3nt: TGTGCCAGCAGCCCGGGGGAAGCTGTGGAGCAGTACTTC; d_gene: NA; abundance: few; v_gene: TRBV6-1; j_gene: TRBJ2-7
CDR3aa: CASSEFDRRREKLFF; CDR3nt: TGTGCCAGCAGTGAATTTGACCGTCGCAGGGAAAAACTGTTTTTT; d_gene: NA; abundance: NA; v_gene: TRBV25-1; j_gene: TRBJ1-4
CDR3aa: CASSLGGGARETQYF; CDR3nt: TGTGCCAGCAGCTTAGGCGGAGGGGCGCGGGAGACCCAGTACTTC; d_gene: NA; abundance: NA; v_gene: TRBV7-6; j_gene: TRBJ2-5
CDR3aa: CAWSERGRGNQPQHF; CDR3nt: TGTGCCTGGAGTGAAAGGGGAAGGGGCAATCAGCCCCAGCATTTT; d_gene: NA; abundance: many; v_gene: TRBV30; j_gene: TRBJ1-5
CDR3aa: CASSKTGNSPLHF; CDR3nt: TGTGCCAGCAGTAAGACAGGGAATTCACCCCTCCACTTT; d_gene: TRBD1; abundance: many; v_gene: TRBV28; j_gene: TRBJ1-6
CDR3aa: CASSTDIGAGELFF; CDR3nt: TGTGCCAGCAGTACCGACATCGGAGCCGGGGAGCTGTTTTTT; d_gene: NA; abundance: many; v_gene: TRBV2; j_gene: TRBJ2-2
CDR3aa: CASRGTDKYGYTF; CDR3nt: TGCGCCAGCAGGGGGACAGATAAATATGGCTACACCTTC; d_gene: TRBD1; abundance: NA; v_gene: TRBV5-1; j_gene: TRBJ1-2
CDR3aa: CASSRTLTQGAYGYTF; CDR3nt: TGTGCCAGCAGCCGGACCCTGACCCAGGGGGCCTATGGCTACACCTTC; d_gene: TRBD1; abundance: NA; v_gene: TRBV27; j_gene: TRBJ1-2
CDR3aa: CASSYNRADSGANVLTF; CDR3nt: TGTGCCAGCAGCTACAACCGGGCGGACTCTGGGGCCAACGTCCTGACTTTC; d_gene: NA; abundance: NA; v_gene: TRBV3-1; j_gene: TRBJ2-6
CDR3aa: CASSQVLGNYEQYF; CDR3nt: TGTGCCAGCAGCCAAGTTTTAGGGAACTACGAGCAGTACTTC; d_gene: NA; abundance: NA; v_gene: TRBV3-1; j_gene: TRBJ2-7
CDR3aa: CASSPPAQPQHF; CDR3nt: TGTGCCAGCAGCCCTCCCGCGCAGCCCCAGCATTTT; d_gene: NA; abundance: many; v_gene: TRBV28; j_gene: TRBJ1-5
CDR3aa: CASSVSLGGTGNTGELFF; CDR3nt: TGTGCCAGTAGTGTTAGTCTCGGGGGGACAGGGAACACCGGGGAGCTGTTTTTT; d_gene: NA; abundance: NA; v_gene: TRBV19; j_gene: TRBJ2-2
CDR3aa: CASSSLAGGPRETQYF; CDR3nt: TGTGCCAGCAGCTCCTTAGCGGGAGGGCCGAGGGAGACCCAGTACTTC; d_gene: TRBD2; abundance: many; v_gene: TRBV11-2; j_gene: TRBJ2-5
CDR3aa: CASSLYAGGSLKTYEQYF; CDR3nt: TGTGCCAGCAGTTTATATGCGGGAGGCTCTTTAAAGACCTACGAGCAGTACTTC; d_gene: TRBD2; abundance: many; v_gene: TRBV27; j_gene: TRBJ2-7
CDR3aa: CTSSLTGGYGYTF; CDR3nt: TGTACCAGCAGTCTGACAGGGGGTTATGGCTACACCTTC; d_gene: TRBD1; abundance: NA; v_gene: TRBV12-3/TRBV12-4; j_gene: TRBJ1-2